Below are 26 T cell receptor beta chains sequenced from a single sample in a study of T cell repertoires in cytomegalovirus infection. These receptors have no identified antigens. TCRdb re-derived calls from the reads in MiXCR, one entry per CDR3 protein. The sample lists 110,000 or so distinct CDR3 sequences; about 30% were seen once. Sequencing used CD8+ T cells from cultured PBMCs, obtained from culture after CMV antigen stimulation. All receptors come from a human donor in good health (CMV status not recorded). Some clones in this sample may be carry-over from other donors' samples.

This chain connects TRBV2 to TRBJ2-3, with 7 bases matching TRBD2. The V gene end was trimmed by 1 base and the J gene end by 2 bases; junction bases not matched to a gene: 6. Germline CDR1 reads SNHLY; CDR2 reads FYNNEI. CDR3 length equals 16 residues. The CDR3 here is CASSEGTGGHTDTQYF. The CDR3 bases are TGTGCCAGCAGTGAAGGAACGGGGGGTCACACAGATACGCAGTATTTT.

The rearrangement uses TRBV6-1 and TRBJ1-1; D uncertain. Germline CDR1 and CDR2: MNHNS and SASEGT. The V end was cut by 3 bases, the J end by 0 bases, with 8 bases between. The CDR3 contains 14 residues. The CDR3 region is CASSDWKMNTEAFF. CDR3 bases: TGTGCCAGCAGTGACTGGAAGATGAACACTGAAGCTTTCTTT.

Many counts were recorded for this clonotype. This chain joins TRBV4-1 and TRBJ1-1; 7 positions match TRBD1. Germline V gene lookup returns CDR1 MGHRA and CDR2 YSYEKL. CDR3 length equals 15 residues. V lost 4 bases to trimming and J lost 1 base; unmatched junction nucleotides: 6. The CDR3 loop is CASSLWGTANTEAFF. The CDR3 DNA reads TGCGCCAGCAGCCTATGGGGGACAGCGAACACTGAAGCTTTCTTT.

This clonotype was counted between two and nine times. The chain is built from TRBV18 and TRBJ1-4, with 8 bases identical to TRBD1. The CDR3 totals 18 residues. Germline V CDR1 and CDR2: KGHSH, LQKENI. Trimming took 3 bases from V and 0 from J; bases not matched to a gene: 9. The CDR3 here is CASSPLGQGASTNEKLFF. CDR3 coding DNA: TGTGCCAGCTCACCTCTTGGGCAGGGGGCCTCAACTAATGAAAAACTGTTTTTT. Together with reference TRBV18 and TRBJ1-4, the CDR3 gives the full variable domain: NAGVMQNPRHLVRRRGQEARLRCSPMKGHSHVYWYRQLPEEGLKFMVYLQKENIIDESGMPKERFSAEFPKEGPSILRIQQVVRGDSAAYFCASSPLGQGASTNEKLFFGSGTQLSVL.

On this clonotype: A read error is possible here, since a much larger clone lies one base away. This chain connects TRBV5-8 to TRBJ2-7, with a possible D match to TRBD2 (5 bases). Looked up from germline, CDR1 is SGHTS and CDR2 is YDEGEE. The CDR3 runs 12 residues. The CDR3 nucleotides read TGTACCGACCAGGAGCGGTCCTACGAGCAGTACTTC. It codes for CTDQERSYEQYF.

CDR3 nucleotide sequence: TGTGCCAGCAGCCCAGAGCTAGGGGGCAGGGACGAGCAGTACTTC. It translates to CASSPELGGRDEQYF. The genes are TRBV9 and TRBJ2-7; 7 nucleotides line up with TRBD1. In germline, CDR1 is SGDLS, CDR2 YYNGEE. The CDR3 contains 15 residues. J lost 5 bases, V lost 4 bases, and 12 bases had no gene match.

A remark on this clonotype: At one of its ends the junction is not consistent with the germline gene, which may arise from a read error. This chain joins TRBV29-1 and TRBJ1-3; TRBD1 agrees at 9 bases. Germline values: CDR1 SQVTM, CDR2 ANQGSEA. The CDR3 runs 11 residues. CDR3 nucleotides: TGCAGCGTTGAAGAAGGAGGGACAGGGACTTTT. It encodes CSVEEGGTGTF.

This chain links TRBV7-9 with TRBJ2-4; the D is unclear. V was clipped by 4 bases and J by 0 bases, with 7 bases between them. The CDR3 sequence is 14 residues long. CDR1 is SEHNR and CDR2 is FQNEAQ in the germline V gene (reference sequence). The CDR3 spells CASSSPLAKNIQYF. CDR3 in DNA: TGTGCCAGCAGCTCGCCCCTAGCCAAAAACATTCAGTACTTC. Supplemented by reference TRBV7-9 and TRBJ2-4, the full variable domain reads DTGVSQNPRHKITKRGQNVTFRCDPISEHNRLYWYRQTLGQGPEFLTYFQNEAQLEKSRLLSDRFSAERPKGSFSTLEIQRTEQGDSAMYLCASSSPLAKNIQYFGAGTRLSVL.

This clonotype was observed at least ten times. The rearrangement uses TRBV20-1 and TRBJ2-1; 8 bases agree with TRBD2. Germline V CDR1 and CDR2: DFQATT, SNEGSKA (reference sequence). The CDR3 contains 14 residues. V was pared by 6 bases and J by 6 bases, with 10 bases of the junction left unmatched. The CDR3 here is CSAKGLVIVNEQFF. The CDR3 DNA is TGCAGTGCCAAGGGACTAGTAATTGTCAATGAGCAGTTCTTC.

The rearrangement uses TRBV20-1 and TRBJ2-3; D is uncertain. Per germline, CDR1 DFQATT and CDR2 SNEGSKA (reference sequence). This CDR3 is built from 13 residues. The germline V and J ends were trimmed by 3 bases and 5 bases, with 12 bases remaining between them. The CDR3 bases are TGCAGTGCTAGTGCCGTTTTGGGAGATACGCAGTATTTT. This encodes CSASAVLGDTQYF.

This sequence joins TRBV7-9 and TRBJ1-1; D not certain. Germline CDR1 is SEHNR and CDR2 is FQNEAQ (reference sequence). Trimming took 5 bases from V and 0 from J, leaving 7 bases between them. The CDR3 spans 13 residues. CDR3 loop: CASSHQVNTEAFF. CDR3 bases: TGTGCCAGCAGCCATCAGGTGAACACTGAAGCTTTCTTT.

The rearrangement links TRBV23-1 to TRBJ2-7; possibly TRBD2 for D (6 bases). TRBV23-1 is reported as an ORF; its role is uncertain. The CDR3 covers 15 residues. V lost 8 bases to trimming and J lost 4 bases, with 21 bases between them. CDR3 loop: CASQQPRPGDYEQYF. CDR3 DNA: TGCGCCAGCCAACAACCCCGTCCGGGGGATTACGAGCAGTACTTC.

This clonotype was detected a few times. This chain joins TRBV6-5 and TRBJ1-1, with D possibly being TRBD1 (5 bases). The CDR3 consists of 14 residues. V was cut by 5 bases and J by 3 bases, with 13 bases left in between. Per the germline V gene, CDR1 is MNHEY and CDR2 is SVGAGI. CDR3 sequence (DNA): TGTGCCAGCAGTCCCCGACAGAGTTACACTGAAGCTTTCTTT. Protein: CASSPRQSYTEAFF.

This clonotype was seen many times. The chain links TRBV7-2 to TRBJ2-3; 10 bases are shared with TRBD2. The V and J ends lost 5 bases and 9 bases, in that order; junction bases with no gene match: 14. This CDR3 has 16 amino acids. Per germline, CDR1 SGHTA and CDR2 FQGNSA. For the CDR3, the DNA is TGTGCCAGCAGCCCCCAGAGCGGGGGGGTGCTGGGGACGCAGTATTTT. The encoded protein is CASSPQSGGVLGTQYF.

The V gene is TRBV4-3, the J gene TRBJ1-2; D not resolved. CDR1 is LGHNA, CDR2 YSLEER, per germline. The V end lost 2 bases, the J end lost 8 bases, and 9 bases lay between the germline ends. The CDR3 loop spans 12 amino acids. CDR3 sequence (DNA): TGCGCCAGCAGCCAATCGTCCGGGGGCTACACCTTC. Its translation: CASSQSSGGYTF.

This clonotype was observed once. The V call is TRBV7-4, the J call TRBJ1-4, with TRBD1 identical over 9 bases. Germline V lookup: CDR1 SGHVT, CDR2 SQSDAQ. There are 14 residues in the CDR3. V lost 5 bases, J lost 5 bases, and 3 bases stayed unmatched. Here the CDR3 DNA reads TGTGCCAGCAGCCGGACAGGGGTGAATGAAAAACTGTTTTTT. Amino acids: CASSRTGVNEKLFF. Supplemented by reference TRBV7-4 and TRBJ1-4, the full variable domain reads GAGVSQSPRYKVAKRGRDVALRCDSISGHVTLYWYRQTLGQGSEVLTYSQSDAQRDKSGRPSGRFSAERPERSVSTLKIQRTEQGDSAVYLCASSRTGVNEKLFFGSGTQLSVL.

This clonotype was detected a few times. The V gene is TRBV7-9, the J gene TRBJ1-1; D ambiguous. CDR3 length equals 15 residues. V was shortened by 3 bases and J by 1 base, with 12 bases between the two germline ends. Looked up from germline, CDR1 is SEHNR and CDR2 is FQNEAQ (reference sequence). The CDR3 here is CASSFPTNQNTEAFF. CDR3 coding DNA: TGTGCCAGCAGCTTCCCGACAAATCAGAACACTGAAGCTTTCTTT.

This chain uses TRBV4-1 with TRBJ1-1; the D gene is possibly TRBD1 (6 bases). There are 15 residues in the CDR3. Germline assignment: CDR1 MGHRA and CDR2 YSYEKL. Deletions cut 5 bases from V and 1 base from J, with 14 bases between. The CDR3 protein is CASSDRGLANTEAFF. CDR3 DNA sequence: TGCGCCAGCAGCGATCGGGGGCTCGCGAACACTGAAGCTTTCTTT.

This clonotype was detected only a few times. V usage is TRBV12-3 or TRBV12-4 and J usage is TRBJ2-3; D remains unclear. The ends were cut back, 5 bases at V and 6 bases at J, with 15 bases in the middle. The CDR3 extends over 14 amino acids. The CDR3 is CASSRQTFGDTQYF. DNA for the CDR3: TGTGCCAGCAGTCGTCAGACCTTTGGGGATACGCAGTATTTT.

The CDR3 sequence is CASSDRTASTDTQYF. The CDR3 DNA follows: TGTGCCAGCAGCGACCGGACGGCAAGCACAGATACGCAGTATTTT. The V and J genes are TRBV7-6 and TRBJ2-3; unclear D gene. Germline CDR1 SGHVS, CDR2 FNYEAQ. V dropped 5 bases and J dropped 0 bases, with 12 bases sitting between them. The CDR3 loop spans 15 amino acids.

Here the CDR3 DNA reads TGTGCCAGCAGTTTAAACCCGCCGGGGTTCTATGAGCAGTTCTTC. Residues: CASSLNPPGFYEQFF. This chain joins TRBV27 and TRBJ2-1, with D perhaps TRBD2 (5 bases). Germline CDR1 reads MNHEY; CDR2 reads SMNVEV (reference sequence). The V end lost 2 bases, the J end lost 8 bases, and 16 bases lay between the germline ends. The CDR3 contains 15 residues.

There are many counts of this clonotype. V gene TRBV24-1 combines with J gene TRBJ2-6; D may be TRBD1 or TRBD2 (5 bases each). The CDR3 has 18 residues. Trimming took off 3 bases at V and 0 bases at J, with 14 bases between the two ends. Germline assignment: CDR1 KGHDR and CDR2 SFDVKD. The CDR3: CATSDPGTSSSGANVLTF. CDR3 nucleotides: TGTGCCACCAGTGATCCCGGGACCTCTAGCTCTGGGGCCAACGTCCTGACTTTC.

The V gene is TRBV6-6, the J gene TRBJ2-3; possible D gene TRBD2, 5 bases. Germline CDR1 MNHNY, CDR2 SVGAGI (reference sequence). CDR3 length equals 12 residues. The ends were cut back, 4 bases at V and 6 bases at J, with 8 bases in the middle. Here the CDR3 DNA reads TGTGCCAGCAGTTTAGAGCGGGATACGCAGTATTTT. It encodes CASSLERDTQYF.

This clonotype occurred a few times. This chain joins TRBV27 and TRBJ2-7, with D possibly matching TRBD2 (7 bases). V was trimmed by 2 bases and J by 6 bases, leaving 17 bases between them. The germline V gene encodes CDR1 MNHEY and CDR2 SMNVEV (reference sequence). There are 15 residues in the CDR3. The CDR3 coding sequence is TGTGCCAGCAGTTTAGGGGGGGCTGGCCGTGGCGAGCAGTACTTC. As protein: CASSLGGAGRGEQYF.

The gene calls are TRBV29-1 and TRBJ2-7, with 9 bases that match TRBD2. Germline lookup yields CDR1 SQVTM and CDR2 ANQGSEA. Trimming cost V 3 bases and J 5 bases; bases outside gene matches: 2. The CDR3 sequence is 12 residues long. The CDR3 protein is CSVEGLANEQYF. For the CDR3, the DNA is TGCAGCGTTGAGGGACTAGCAAACGAGCAGTACTTC.

The chain employs TRBV2 and TRBJ2-1, with 9 bases identical to TRBD2. Germline CDR1 SNHLY, CDR2 FYNNEI. The trim removed 4 bases at V and 7 bases at J, leaving 5 bases unmatched. The CDR3 runs 14 residues. The DNA for the CDR3 is TGTGCCAGCAGTGGGCGGGGGGGAAGTAATGAGCAGTTCTTC. Translation: CASSGRGGSNEQFF.